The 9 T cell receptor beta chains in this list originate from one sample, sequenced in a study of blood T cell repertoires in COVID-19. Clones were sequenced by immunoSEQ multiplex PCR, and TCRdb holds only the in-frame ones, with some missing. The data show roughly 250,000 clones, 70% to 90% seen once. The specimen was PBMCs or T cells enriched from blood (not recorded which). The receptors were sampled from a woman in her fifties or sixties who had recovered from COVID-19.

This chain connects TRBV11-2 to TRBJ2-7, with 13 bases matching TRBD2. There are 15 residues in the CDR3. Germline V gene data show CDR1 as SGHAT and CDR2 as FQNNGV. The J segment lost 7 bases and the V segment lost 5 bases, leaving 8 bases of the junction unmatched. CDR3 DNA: TGTGCCAGCAGCCTACTAGCGGGAGGGCCAAGGGAGCAGTACTTC. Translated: CASSLLAGGPREQYF.

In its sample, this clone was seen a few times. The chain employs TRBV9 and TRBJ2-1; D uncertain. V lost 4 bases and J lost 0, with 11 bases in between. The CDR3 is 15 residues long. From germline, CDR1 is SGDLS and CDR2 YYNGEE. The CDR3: CASSSETGSYNEQFF. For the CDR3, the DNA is TGTGCCAGCAGCTCAGAGACTGGCTCCTACAATGAGCAGTTCTTC. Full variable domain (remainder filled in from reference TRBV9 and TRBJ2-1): DSGVTQTPKHLITATGQRVTLRCSPRSGDLSVYWYQQSLDQGLQFLIQYYNGEERAKGNILERFSAQQFPDLHSELNLSSLELGDSALYFCASSSETGSYNEQFFGPGTRLTVL.

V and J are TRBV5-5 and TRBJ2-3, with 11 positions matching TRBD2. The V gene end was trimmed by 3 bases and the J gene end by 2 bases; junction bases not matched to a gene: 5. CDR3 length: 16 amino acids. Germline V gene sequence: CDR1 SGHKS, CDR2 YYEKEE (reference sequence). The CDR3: CASSYGTSGTTDTQYF. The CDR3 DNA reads TGTGCCAGCAGCTACGGGACTAGCGGTACCACAGATACGCAGTATTTT.

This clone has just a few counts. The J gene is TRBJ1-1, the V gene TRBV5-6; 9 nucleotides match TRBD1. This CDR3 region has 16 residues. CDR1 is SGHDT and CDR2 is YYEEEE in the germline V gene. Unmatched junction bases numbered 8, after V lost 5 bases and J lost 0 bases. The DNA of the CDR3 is TGTGCCAGCAGGACCGGGACAGGGAACATGAACACTGAAGCTTTCTTT. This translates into CASRTGTGNMNTEAFF. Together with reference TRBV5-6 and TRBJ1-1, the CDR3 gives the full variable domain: DAGVTQSPTHLIKTRGQQVTLRCSPKSGHDTVSWYQQALGQGPQFIFQYYEEEERQRGNFPDRFSGHQFPNYSSELNVNALLLGDSALYLCASRTGTGNMNTEAFFGQGTRLTVV.

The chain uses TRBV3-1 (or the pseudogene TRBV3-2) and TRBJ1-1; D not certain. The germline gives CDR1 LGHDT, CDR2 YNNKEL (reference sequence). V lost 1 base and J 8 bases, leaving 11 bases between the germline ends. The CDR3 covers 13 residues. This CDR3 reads CASSQGWQLEAFF. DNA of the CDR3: TGTGCCAGCAGCCAAGGATGGCAATTGGAAGCTTTCTTT.

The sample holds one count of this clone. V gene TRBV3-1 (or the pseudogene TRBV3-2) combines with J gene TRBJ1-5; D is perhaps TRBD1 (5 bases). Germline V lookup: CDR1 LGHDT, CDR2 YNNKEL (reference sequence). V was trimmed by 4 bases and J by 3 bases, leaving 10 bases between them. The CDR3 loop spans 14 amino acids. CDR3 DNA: TGTGCCAGCAGCCTCGGCAGGGCCAATCAGCCCCAGCATTTT. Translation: CASSLGRANQPQHF.

CDR3 protein: CATSRGESHNEQFF. The CDR3 coding sequence is TGTGCCACCAGCAGGGGAGAGAGTCACAATGAGCAGTTCTTC. This rearrangement joins TRBV15 to TRBJ2-1; possibly TRBD2 for D (5 bases). The CDR3 sequence is 14 residues long. Germline V gene sequence: CDR1 LNHNV, CDR2 YYDKDF (reference sequence). V was trimmed by 3 bases and J by 5 bases, leaving 11 bases between them.

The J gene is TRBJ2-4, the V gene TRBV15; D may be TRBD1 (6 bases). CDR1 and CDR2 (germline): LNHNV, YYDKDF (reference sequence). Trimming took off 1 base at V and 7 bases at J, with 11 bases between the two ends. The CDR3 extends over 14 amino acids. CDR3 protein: CATSRAPGENIQYF. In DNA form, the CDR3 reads TGTGCCACCAGCAGAGCCCCAGGGGAGAACATTCAGTACTTC.

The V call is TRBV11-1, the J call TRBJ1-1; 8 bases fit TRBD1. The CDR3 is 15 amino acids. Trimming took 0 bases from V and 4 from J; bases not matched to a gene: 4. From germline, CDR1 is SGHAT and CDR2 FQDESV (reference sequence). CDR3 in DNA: TGTGCCAGCAGCTTAGCGCGAACAGGGGGCACTGAAGCTTTCTTT. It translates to CASSLARTGGTEAFF.